Listed here are 2 T cell receptor beta chains from one sample, sequenced in a study of shared clonotypes between healthy human individuals. CD45RO-negative, CCR7-positively selected cells formed the naive CD8 fraction, excluding terminally differentiated effector memory CD45RA+ cells. The method was immunoSEQ multiplex PCR; TCRdb's version includes in-frame clones alone and lacks a portion of them. This sample has hundreds of thousands of clones, with 96% found just once. The sequenced sample was naive CD8+ T cells sorted from blood. Source of these receptors: a man aged 25-40 years in good health.

This chain links TRBV15 with TRBJ2-7, with D possibly TRBD2 on 6 matching bases. CDR3 size: 16 residues. V was clipped by 2 bases and J by 2 bases, with 16 bases between them. The germline V gene encodes CDR1 LNHNV and CDR2 YYDKDF (reference sequence). This chain's CDR3 is CATSRLPGLAPYEQYF. CDR3 DNA sequence: TGTGCCACCAGCAGACTGCCGGGACTGGCCCCCTACGAGCAGTACTTC.

The chain employs TRBV27 and TRBJ2-5, with D maybe TRBD1 (5 bases). Trimming shortened V by 1 base and J by 5 bases, and 11 bases separated the two germline ends. Looked up from germline, CDR1 is MNHEY and CDR2 is SMNVEV (reference sequence). The CDR3 is 14 residues long. DNA of the CDR3: TGTGCCAGCAGTTTATTAGGGGATGGGGAGACCCAGTACTTC. This sequence encodes CASSLLGDGETQYF.